This TCR beta chain is from a study of PD-L1 blockade in urothelial cancer. The time point is: pretreatment peripheral blood. Sampling of each patient yielded between 1 and 8 specimens, collected pretreatment and on-treatment. TCRdb keeps only in-frame clones here, not all; method: immunoSEQ multiplex PCR. The table lists more than 35,000 clones, around four fifths of them singletons, with approximately 16% in the top ten. V lost 8 bases, J lost 6 bases, and 7 bases stayed unmatched. Germline V gene lookup returns CDR1 WNHNN and CDR2 SYGVQD (reference sequence). This CDR3 is 13 amino acids long. The chain uses TRBV10-1 and TRBJ1-1; 9 bases align to TRBD1. Sequenced here: PBMCs, sampled around atezolizumab (anti-PD-L1) treatment. The TCR sequence derives from a man at least 80 years old with urothelial cancer. The CDR3 bases are TGCGCCAGCGGGGGGTGGACAGGGGCTGAAGCTTTCTTT. It codes for CASGGWTGAEAFF.